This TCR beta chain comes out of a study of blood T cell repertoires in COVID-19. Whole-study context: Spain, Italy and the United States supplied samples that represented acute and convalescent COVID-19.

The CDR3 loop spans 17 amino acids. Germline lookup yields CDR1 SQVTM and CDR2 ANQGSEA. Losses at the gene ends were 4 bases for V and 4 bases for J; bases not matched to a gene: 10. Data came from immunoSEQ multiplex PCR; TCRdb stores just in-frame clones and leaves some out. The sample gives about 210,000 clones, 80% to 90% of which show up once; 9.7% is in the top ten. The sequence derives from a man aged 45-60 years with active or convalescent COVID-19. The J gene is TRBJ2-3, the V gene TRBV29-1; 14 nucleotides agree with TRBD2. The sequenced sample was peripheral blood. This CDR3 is CSVVTSGRAARADTQYF. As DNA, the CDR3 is TGCAGCGTTGTGACTAGCGGGAGGGCCGCTCGTGCAGATACGCAGTATTTT.